This is a list of T cell receptor beta chains from one sample in a study of human T cells and chemical hapten exposure. TCRdb reprocessed the RACE reads with MiXCR, giving one entry per CDR3 protein. The table has 150,000 to 200,000 distinct CDR3 sequences, about 22% seen once. The sample in question was whole blood, obtained in connection with sensitization to the hapten diphenylcyclopropenone (DPC). The receptors were sampled from a woman between 45 and 65 years old with alopecia areata. Some clones in this sample may be carry-over from other donors' samples. Both conserved end residues are part of each CDR3. The order of the fields is D gene, clone size, V gene, J gene, CDR3 protein, CDR3 DNA. A D gene is named only where the DNA matches it firmly. Expanded clones are given a class, and other clones once, few, many or no size at all.

d_gene: TRBD1; abundance: many; v_gene: TRBV5-1; j_gene: TRBJ2-7; CDR3aa: CASSQTGGASYEQYF; CDR3nt: TGCGCCAGCAGCCAAACAGGGGGCGCATCCTACGAGCAGTACTTC
d_gene: .; abundance: few; v_gene: TRBV7-9; j_gene: TRBJ2-6; CDR3aa: CASSLPSGGGYNSGANVLTF; CDR3nt: TGTGCCAGCAGCTTGCCCTCGGGCGGAGGCTATAACTCTGGGGCCAACGTCCTGACTTTC
d_gene: .; abundance: few; v_gene: TRBV29-1; j_gene: TRBJ1-3; CDR3aa: CSVARSSGNTIYF; CDR3nt: TGCAGCGTTGCCAGGAGCTCTGGAAACACCATATATTTT
d_gene: .; abundance: few; v_gene: TRBV2; j_gene: TRBJ2-7; CDR3aa: CAGHRPGKLIYEQYF; CDR3nt: TGTGCCGGACACAGACCCGGGAAGCTTATCTACGAGCAGTACTTC
d_gene: .; abundance: many; v_gene: TRBV29-1; j_gene: TRBJ2-1; CDR3aa: CSVERGLHRAYNEQFF; CDR3nt: TGCAGCGTTGAAAGGGGCCTCCATAGAGCGTACAATGAGCAGTTCTTC
d_gene: TRBD2; abundance: few; v_gene: TRBV2; j_gene: TRBJ2-3; CDR3aa: CASVPGLAGEADTQYF; CDR3nt: TGTGCCAGCGTTCCGGGACTAGCGGGAGAAGCAGATACGCAGTATTTT
d_gene: .; abundance: few; v_gene: TRBV20-1; j_gene: TRBJ2-3; CDR3aa: CSAGASFRVLSTDTQYF; CDR3nt: TGCAGTGCGGGAGCTTCTTTCCGGGTCCTTAGCACAGATACGCAGTATTTT
d_gene: TRBD1; abundance: .; v_gene: TRBV29-1; j_gene: TRBJ1-2; CDR3aa: CSVLQGGYGYTF; CDR3nt: TGCAGCGTTCTACAGGGGGGCTATGGCTACACCTTC
d_gene: TRBD2; abundance: few; v_gene: TRBV7-9; j_gene: TRBJ2-1; CDR3aa: CASRPRAGGPYNEQFF; CDR3nt: TGTGCCAGCAGGCCACGTGCGGGAGGGCCCTACAATGAGCAGTTCTTC
d_gene: .; abundance: .; v_gene: TRBV7-9; j_gene: TRBJ2-1; CDR3aa: CASSLKVGGPMRYEQFF; CDR3nt: TGTGCCAGCAGCTTAAAGGTCGGGGGACCAATGAGGTATGAGCAGTTCTTC
d_gene: .; abundance: .; v_gene: TRBV5-1; j_gene: TRBJ2-3; CDR3aa: CASSPEGGTDTQYF; CDR3nt: TGCGCCAGCAGCCCGGAGGGGGGCACAGATACGCAGTATTTT
d_gene: TRBD2; abundance: .; v_gene: TRBV5-1; j_gene: TRBJ2-1; CDR3aa: CASSSTTSGRAHNEQFF; CDR3nt: TGCGCCAGCAGCTCCACAACTAGCGGGAGGGCCCACAATGAGCAGTTCTTC
d_gene: .; abundance: .; v_gene: TRBV3-1; j_gene: TRBJ1-1; CDR3aa: CASSQVARDTEAFF; CDR3nt: TGTGCCAGCAGCCAAGTCGCCAGGGACACTGAAGCTTTCTTT
d_gene: .; abundance: .; v_gene: TRBV7-2; j_gene: TRBJ2-5; CDR3aa: CASSRRGETQYF; CDR3nt: TGTGCCAGCAGCCGAAGGGGAGAGACCCAGTACTTC
d_gene: TRBD1; abundance: .; v_gene: TRBV7-9; j_gene: TRBJ2-1; CDR3aa: CASSSGTGGNEQFF; CDR3nt: TGTGCCAGCAGCTCCGGGACAGGGGGCAATGAGCAGTTCTTC
d_gene: .; abundance: .; v_gene: TRBV3-1; j_gene: TRBJ2-5; CDR3aa: CASVNLGHQYF; CDR3nt: TGTGCCAGCGTCAATCTGGGCCACCAGTACTTC
d_gene: TRBD1; abundance: .; v_gene: TRBV5-1; j_gene: TRBJ2-7; CDR3aa: CASSLVRRTGLAEQYF; CDR3nt: TGCGCCAGCAGCTTGGTACGGAGGACAGGTCTGGCCGAGCAGTACTTC
d_gene: .; abundance: few; v_gene: TRBV29-1; j_gene: TRBJ2-2; CDR3aa: CSVDSMNTGELFF; CDR3nt: TGCAGCGTGGACAGTATGAACACCGGGGAGCTGTTTTTT
d_gene: TRBD1; abundance: few; v_gene: TRBV29-1; j_gene: TRBJ2-7; CDR3aa: CSVKLDRDSYEQYF; CDR3nt: TGCAGCGTGAAACTCGACAGGGACTCCTACGAGCAGTACTTC
d_gene: .; abundance: few; v_gene: TRBV7-2; j_gene: TRBJ2-4; CDR3aa: CASSLVGGRGGAKNIQYF; CDR3nt: TGTGCCAGCAGCTTAGTTGGAGGGAGAGGTGGGGCCAAAAACATTCAGTACTTC
d_gene: TRBD1; abundance: .; v_gene: TRBV9; j_gene: TRBJ1-1; CDR3aa: CASSEGGGPEAFF; CDR3nt: TGTGCCAGCAGCGAGGGAGGGGGCCCTGAAGCTTTCTTT
d_gene: .; abundance: .; v_gene: TRBV9; j_gene: TRBJ1-1; CDR3aa: CASSEKTGAPTEAFF; CDR3nt: TGTGCCAGCAGCGAGAAGACCGGTGCACCCACTGAAGCTTTCTTT
d_gene: .; abundance: .; v_gene: TRBV27; j_gene: TRBJ1-2; CDR3aa: CASSLSGVRHGYTF; CDR3nt: TGTGCCAGCAGTTTAAGCGGCGTGCGGCATGGCTACACCTTC
d_gene: .; abundance: .; v_gene: TRBV7-9; j_gene: TRBJ1-2; CDR3aa: CASSLAGATGGYGYTF; CDR3nt: TGTGCCAGCAGCTTAGCTGGGGCGACGGGGGGCTATGGCTACACCTTC
d_gene: .; abundance: .; v_gene: TRBV5-1; j_gene: TRBJ2-1; CDR3aa: CASSSQGEQFF; CDR3nt: TGCGCCAGCAGCTCCCAGGGGGAGCAGTTCTTC
d_gene: TRBD2; abundance: few; v_gene: TRBV7-8; j_gene: TRBJ2-1; CDR3aa: CASSPAGLAGGRNEQFF; CDR3nt: TGTGCCAGCAGCCCGGCGGGACTAGCGGGAGGGCGTAATGAGCAGTTCTTC
d_gene: .; abundance: few; v_gene: TRBV7-9; j_gene: TRBJ2-1; CDR3aa: CASSLSRSEQFF; CDR3nt: TGTGCCAGCAGCCTGAGCCGGAGTGAGCAGTTCTTC
d_gene: .; abundance: .; v_gene: TRBV7-9; j_gene: TRBJ1-2; CDR3aa: CASSLARAGAYGYTF; CDR3nt: TGTGCCAGCAGCTTAGCGAGGGCGGGTGCCTATGGCTACACCTTC
d_gene: .; abundance: .; v_gene: TRBV6-2/TRBV6-3; j_gene: TRBJ2-5; CDR3aa: CASSAQGPSYQETQYF; CDR3nt: TGTGCCAGCAGTGCCCAGGGGCCTTCGTACCAAGAGACCCAGTACTTC
d_gene: TRBD1; abundance: .; v_gene: TRBV25-1; j_gene: TRBJ2-1; CDR3aa: CASSVTGGAYNEQFF; CDR3nt: TGTGCCAGCAGTGTGACAGGGGGCGCGTACAATGAGCAGTTCTTC
d_gene: TRBD1; abundance: few; v_gene: TRBV20-1; j_gene: TRBJ1-2; CDR3aa: CSGQPPGQVNYGYTF; CDR3nt: TGCAGTGGACAACCTCCGGGACAGGTTAACTATGGCTACACCTTC
d_gene: .; abundance: .; v_gene: TRBV6-1; j_gene: TRBJ1-1; CDR3aa: CASSEVALAFF; CDR3nt: TGTGCCAGCAGTGAGGTCGCGTTAGCTTTCTTT
d_gene: .; abundance: .; v_gene: TRBV27; j_gene: TRBJ1-1; CDR3aa: CASSLSGGHPTEAFF; CDR3nt: TGTGCCAGCAGTTTATCGGGGGGCCACCCTACGGAAGCTTTCTTT
d_gene: .; abundance: few; v_gene: TRBV4-2; j_gene: TRBJ2-3; CDR3aa: CASSRLEGTASTDTQYF; CDR3nt: TGTGCCAGCAGCCGACTTGAGGGCACCGCTAGCACAGATACGCAGTATTTT
d_gene: .; abundance: few; v_gene: TRBV15; j_gene: TRBJ2-5; CDR3aa: CATSRASGTSETQYF; CDR3nt: TGTGCCACCAGCAGAGCGTCCGGGACCTCCGAGACCCAGTACTTC
d_gene: .; abundance: few; v_gene: TRBV29-1; j_gene: TRBJ2-2; CDR3aa: CSVHLATTGELFF; CDR3nt: TGCAGCGTCCACCTAGCGACTACCGGGGAGCTGTTTTTT
d_gene: TRBD2; abundance: .; v_gene: TRBV7-2; j_gene: TRBJ2-2; CDR3aa: CASSLAGGLFTGELFF; CDR3nt: TGTGCCAGCAGCTTAGCGGGAGGGCTCTTCACCGGGGAGCTGTTTTTT
d_gene: TRBD2; abundance: few; v_gene: TRBV3-1; j_gene: TRBJ2-1; CDR3aa: CASSLELAEYNEQFF; CDR3nt: TGTGCCAGCAGCCTTGAACTAGCGGAGTACAATGAGCAGTTCTTC
d_gene: TRBD2; abundance: few; v_gene: TRBV5-1; j_gene: TRBJ2-1; CDR3aa: CASSLSTSVSNEQFF; CDR3nt: TGCGCCAGCAGCTTGTCTACTAGCGTATCGAATGAGCAGTTCTTC
d_gene: TRBD1; abundance: .; v_gene: TRBV5-1; j_gene: TRBJ2-7; CDR3aa: CASRLGQEQTYEQYF; CDR3nt: TGCGCCAGCCGCCTTGGACAGGAACAAACCTACGAGCAGTACTTC
d_gene: TRBD2; abundance: .; v_gene: TRBV20-1; j_gene: TRBJ2-1; CDR3aa: CSARTSPPYNEQFF; CDR3nt: TGCAGTGCCCGGACTAGCCCCCCTTACAATGAGCAGTTCTTC
d_gene: .; abundance: few; v_gene: TRBV29-1; j_gene: TRBJ2-5; CDR3aa: CSVKQGGGRQETQYF; CDR3nt: TGCAGCGTGAAACAGGGAGGTGGAAGGCAAGAGACCCAGTACTTC
d_gene: .; abundance: .; v_gene: TRBV3-1; j_gene: TRBJ1-5; CDR3aa: CASSQDFGGGGQYSNQPQHF; CDR3nt: TGTGCCAGCAGCCAAGATTTCGGAGGGGGTGGCCAATATAGCAATCAGCCCCAGCATTTT
d_gene: .; abundance: few; v_gene: TRBV29-1; j_gene: TRBJ2-5; CDR3aa: CSVLVEETQYF; CDR3nt: TGCAGCGTTTTGGTTGAAGAGACCCAGTACTTC
d_gene: TRBD1; abundance: few; v_gene: TRBV5-1; j_gene: TRBJ1-5; CDR3aa: CASSLQGLSNQPQHF; CDR3nt: TGCGCCAGCAGCTTACAGGGGCTGAGCAATCAGCCCCAGCATTTT